Sequencing of this T cell receptor (beta chain) was carried out in a study of yellow fever vaccine responses in identical twins. Study results and caveats: On the reported evidence, twins' vaccine T cell responses seemed partly convergent and partly personalized.

In TCRdb, the RT-PCR reads were re-called with MiXCR into one record per CDR3 protein. The data show about 9,000 distinct CDR3 sequences, approximately 80% seen once. The CDR3 runs 18 residues. Germline V lookup: CDR1 MNHNS, CDR2 SASEGT. Trimming took off 6 bases at V and 0 bases at J, with 21 bases between the two ends. This clonotype was seen a few times. No antigen is known for it. The clonotype originates from a woman in her late teens or twenties who received the yellow fever vaccine. The chain links TRBV6-1 to TRBJ1-5, with D possibly TRBD1 on 6 matching bases. The sequences come from T cells from blood (PBMCs), unsorted or a sorted subset (not recorded which), collected before or after yellow fever vaccination (not recorded which). CDR3 amino acids: CASRATGWGSYSNQPQHF. CDR3 in DNA: TGTGCCAGCAGAGCCACAGGGTGGGGAAGCTATAGCAATCAGCCCCAGCATTTT.